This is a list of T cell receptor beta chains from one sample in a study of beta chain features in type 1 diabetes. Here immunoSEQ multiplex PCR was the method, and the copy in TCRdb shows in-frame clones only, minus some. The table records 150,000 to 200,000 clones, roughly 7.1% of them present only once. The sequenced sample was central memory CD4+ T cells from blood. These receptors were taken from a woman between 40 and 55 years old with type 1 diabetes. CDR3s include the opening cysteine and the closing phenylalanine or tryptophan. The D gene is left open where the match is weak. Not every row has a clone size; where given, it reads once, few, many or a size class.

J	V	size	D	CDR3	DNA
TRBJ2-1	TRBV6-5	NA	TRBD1	CASRSRDRGDEQFF	TGTGCCAGCAGAAGCCGGGACAGGGGGGATGAGCAGTTCTTC
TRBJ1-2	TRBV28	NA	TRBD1	CASSLGGQGSGYTF	TGTGCCAGCAGTTTAGGGGGACAGGGCTCTGGCTACACCTTC
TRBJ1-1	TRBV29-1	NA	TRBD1	CSARTGANTEAFF	TGCAGCGCTCGGACAGGAGCGAACACTGAAGCTTTCTTT
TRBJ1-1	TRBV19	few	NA	CASSTLRVNTEAFF	TGTGCCAGTAGTACATTGAGAGTGAACACTGAAGCTTTCTTT
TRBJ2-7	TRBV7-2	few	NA	CASSLARGTYEQYF	TGTGCCAGCAGCTTAGCAAGAGGGACCTACGAGCAGTACTTC
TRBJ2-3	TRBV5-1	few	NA	CASSLVLAATDTQYF	TGCGCCAGCAGCTTGGTCTTAGCAGCCACAGATACGCAGTATTTT
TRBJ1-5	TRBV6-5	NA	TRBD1	CASSKGQGSNQPQHF	TGTGCCAGCAGCAAGGGACAGGGAAGCAATCAGCCCCAGCATTTT
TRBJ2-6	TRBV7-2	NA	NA	CASSVTSSGANVLTF	TGTGCCAGCAGCGTGACAAGCTCTGGGGCCAACGTCCTGACTTTC
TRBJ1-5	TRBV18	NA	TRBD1	CASSDSGTGDQPQHF	TGTGCCAGCTCAGACTCCGGGACAGGGGATCAGCCCCAGCATTTT
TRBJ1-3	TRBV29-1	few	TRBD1	CSFLGRQGESGNTIYF	TGCAGCTTCTTAGGGCGCCAGGGGGAATCTGGAAACACCATATATTTT
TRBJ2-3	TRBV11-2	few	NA	CASSLGGGTDTQYF	TGTGCCAGCAGCTTAGGCGGCGGCACAGATACGCAGTATTTT
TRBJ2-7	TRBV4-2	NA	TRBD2	CASSQDWSGAASGNNEQYF	TGTGCCAGCAGCCAAGATTGGAGTGGAGCGGCTAGCGGGAATAACGAGCAGTACTTC
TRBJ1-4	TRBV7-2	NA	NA	CASSIQGSAEKLFF	TGTGCCAGCAGCATACAGGGATCGGCCGAAAAACTGTTTTTT
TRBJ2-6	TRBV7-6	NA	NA	CASSLSGTGANVLTF	TGTGCCAGCAGCTTGTCAGGGACTGGGGCCAACGTCCTGACTTTC
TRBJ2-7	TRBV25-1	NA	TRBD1	CASRGQGNLNEQYF	TGTGCCAGCAGGGGACAGGGCAACTTAAACGAGCAGTACTTC
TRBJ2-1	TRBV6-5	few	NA	CASSYPAQEGNNEQFF	TGTGCCAGCAGTTACCCCGCTCAGGAAGGAAACAATGAGCAGTTCTTC
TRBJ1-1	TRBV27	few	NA	CASSFRTANTEAFF	TGTGCCAGCAGTTTCCGGACAGCGAACACTGAAGCTTTCTTT
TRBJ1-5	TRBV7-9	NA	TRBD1	CASSLETGRRGSNQPQHF	TGTGCCAGCAGCTTGGAGACAGGGCGTCGTGGAAGCAATCAGCCCCAGCATTTT
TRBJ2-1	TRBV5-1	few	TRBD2	CASSSNTGGEGNEQFF	TGCGCCAGCAGCTCAAATACGGGGGGAGAGGGCAATGAGCAGTTCTTC
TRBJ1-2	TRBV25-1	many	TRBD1	CASSAGTGRGYTF	TGTGCCAGCAGCGCCGGGACAGGGAGGGGCTACACCTTC
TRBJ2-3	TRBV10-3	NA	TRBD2	CAISEWLAGSTDTQYF	TGTGCCATCAGTGAGTGGCTAGCGGGTAGCACAGATACGCAGTATTTT
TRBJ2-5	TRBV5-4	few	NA	CASSRGGSTQETQYF	TGTGCCAGCAGCCGCGGTGGTAGCACCCAAGAGACCCAGTACTTC
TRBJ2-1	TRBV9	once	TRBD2	CASSLGGQGYNEQFF	TGTGCCAGCAGTTTGGGAGGGCAGGGCTACAATGAGCAGTTCTTC
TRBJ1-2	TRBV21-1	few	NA	CASSDLFRDRDGYTF	TGTGCCAGCAGCGACCTCTTCCGGGACAGGGATGGCTACACCTTC
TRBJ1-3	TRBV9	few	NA	CASSVDTVSGNTIYF	TGTGCCAGCAGCGTAGATACGGTGTCTGGAAACACCATATATTTT
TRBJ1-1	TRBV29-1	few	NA	CSVGENSYTEAFF	TGCAGCGTTGGAGAGAACAGCTACACTGAAGCTTTCTTT
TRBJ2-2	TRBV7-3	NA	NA	CASTKGGSTGELFF	TGTGCCAGCACCAAGGGGGGGTCCACCGGGGAGCTGTTTTTT
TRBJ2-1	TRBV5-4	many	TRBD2	CASSHLTSLDGYNEQFF	TGTGCCAGCAGCCACTTGACTAGCCTTGATGGGTACAATGAGCAGTTCTTC
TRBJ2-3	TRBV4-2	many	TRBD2	CASSQGTSGDRDTQYF	TGTGCCAGCAGCCAAGGGACTAGCGGAGACAGAGATACGCAGTATTTT
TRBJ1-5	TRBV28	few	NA	CASSPRGRSNQPQHF	TGTGCCAGCAGTCCCCGAGGCCGTAGCAATCAGCCCCAGCATTTT
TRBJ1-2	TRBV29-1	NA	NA	CSVYRASRGYTF	TGCAGCGTGTACAGGGCTTCGCGTGGCTACACCTTC
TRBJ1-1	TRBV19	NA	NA	CASTSRGPESGTEAFF	TGTGCCAGTACCTCCCGAGGCCCGGAGAGCGGCACTGAAGCTTTCTTT
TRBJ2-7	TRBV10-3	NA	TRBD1	CAISQGVYEQYF	TGTGCCATCAGTCAGGGGGTCTACGAGCAGTACTTC
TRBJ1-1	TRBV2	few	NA	CASSGGRTNTEAFF	TGTGCCAGCAGCGGAGGGCGGACGAACACTGAAGCTTTCTTT
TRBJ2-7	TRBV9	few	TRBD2	CASSAQTSGSVWEQYF	TGTGCCAGCAGCGCCCAGACTAGCGGGAGTGTGTGGGAGCAGTACTTC
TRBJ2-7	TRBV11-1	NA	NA	CASSFGQAYEQYF	TGTGCCAGCAGCTTCGGACAAGCCTACGAGCAGTACTTC
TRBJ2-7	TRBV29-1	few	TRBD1	CSVEVKGQPYEQYF	TGCAGCGTTGAAGTAAAGGGACAGCCCTACGAGCAGTACTTC